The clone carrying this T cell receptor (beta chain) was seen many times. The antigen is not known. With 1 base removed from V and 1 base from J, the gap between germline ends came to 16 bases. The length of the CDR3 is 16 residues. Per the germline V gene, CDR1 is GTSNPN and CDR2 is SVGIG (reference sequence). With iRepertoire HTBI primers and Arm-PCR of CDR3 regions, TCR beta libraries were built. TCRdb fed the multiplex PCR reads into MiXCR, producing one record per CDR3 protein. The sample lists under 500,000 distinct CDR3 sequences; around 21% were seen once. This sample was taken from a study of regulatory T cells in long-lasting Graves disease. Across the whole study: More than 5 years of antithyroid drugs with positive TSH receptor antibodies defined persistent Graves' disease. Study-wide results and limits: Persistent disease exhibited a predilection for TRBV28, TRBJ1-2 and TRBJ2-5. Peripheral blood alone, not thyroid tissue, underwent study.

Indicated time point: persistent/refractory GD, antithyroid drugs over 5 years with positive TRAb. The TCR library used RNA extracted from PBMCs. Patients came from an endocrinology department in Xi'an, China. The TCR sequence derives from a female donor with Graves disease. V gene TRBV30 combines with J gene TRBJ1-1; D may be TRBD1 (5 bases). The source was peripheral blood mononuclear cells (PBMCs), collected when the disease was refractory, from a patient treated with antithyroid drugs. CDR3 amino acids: CAWSGLSGRQNTEAFF. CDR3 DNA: TGTGCCTGGAGTGGGCTCTCGGGACGCCAGAACACTGAAGCTTTCTTT.